This passage covers 4 T cell receptor beta chains from one sample sequenced in a study of human T cells and chemical hapten exposure. TCRdb processed the RACE reads anew with MiXCR; each CDR3 protein has one entry. The table lists about 84,000 distinct CDR3 sequences, around 9.3% of them singletons. Time point defined: patch test 2, 6 weeks after DPC sensitization. Noted treatment: therapeutic diphenylcyclopropenone sensitization with weekly scalp DPC. The material sequenced was whole blood, taken in connection with sensitization to the hapten diphenylcyclopropenone (DPC). The receptors here all came from a woman aged 50 to 60 with alopecia areata. Some clones in this sample may be carry-over from other donors' samples.

This clonotype was counted many times. The chain has TRBV7-2 and TRBJ2-2; D call uncertain. Germline V gene sequence: CDR1 SGHTA, CDR2 FQGNSA. Between the trimmed V and J ends, which lost 5 bases and 5 bases, there was a span of 12 bases. The CDR3 loop spans 14 amino acids. The CDR3 region has the DNA TGTGCCAGCAGCCTTAAACTGGGTACCGGGGAGCTGTTTTTT. Protein: CASSLKLGTGELFF.

The J gene is TRBJ1-1, the V gene TRBV5-1; D gene ambiguous. Deletions cut 2 bases from V and 7 bases from J, with 18 bases between. In germline, CDR1 is SGHRS, CDR2 YFSETQ. The length of the CDR3 is 15 residues. The CDR3 DNA sequence: TGCGCCAGCAGCTTAGGGCCAGAGAGAACACGTGAAGCTTTCTTT. This sequence encodes CASSLGPERTREAFF. The whole variable domain, filled in from reference TRBV5-1 and TRBJ1-1, reads KAGVTQTPRYLIKTRGQQVTLSCSPISGHRSVSWYQQTPGQGLQFLFEYFSETQRNKGNFPGRFSGRQFSNSRSEMNVSTLELGDSALYLCASSLGPERTREAFFGQGTRLTVV.

This clonotype occurred a few times. V and J are TRBV29-1 and TRBJ1-1, with D perhaps matching TRBD1 (6 bases). The CDR3 loop spans 14 amino acids. Trimming left V 6 bases short and J 1 base short, with 15 bases between. CDR1 is SQVTM and CDR2 is ANQGSEA in the germline V gene. The CDR3 bases are TGCAGCGTGTCGACAGGCCTGAGGAACACTGAAGCTTTCTTT. Its translation is CSVSTGLRNTEAFF.

The chain employs TRBV12-3 or TRBV12-4 and TRBJ2-2; 7 bases line up with TRBD1. The CDR3 totals 15 residues. V gave up 6 bases and J gave up 0 bases; unmatched junction bases: 4. The CDR3 DNA follows: TGTGCCAGCAGCGACAGGGTCGCGAACACCGGGGAGCTGTTTTTT. The encoded protein is CASSDRVANTGELFF.